Listed here are 32 T cell receptor beta chains from one sample, sequenced in a study of blood T cell repertoires in COVID-19 (dated by TCRdb to between 2020 and 2021). Library preparation employed the immunoSEQ multiplex PCR assay. The immuneACCESS repertoire file appears here via TCRdb, limited to in-frame rearrangements. These files lack a portion of the clones; in checked studies, under half of the deficit traces to unresolved V genes, and the cause of the others is not known. The sample has hundreds of thousands of clones on record, more than 75% of them singletons. Of the sample, roughly 1.6% is held by the ten largest clones. Sequenced: PBMCs or T cells enriched from blood (not recorded which). These TCRs come from a woman in her forties or fifties who had recovered from COVID-19.

The V and J genes are TRBV5-1 and TRBJ2-7; a weak D match, TRBD1 (6 bases). Germline V gene lookup returns CDR1 SGHRS and CDR2 YFSETQ. This CDR3 region has 15 residues. Trimming left V 4 bases short and J 0 bases short, with 14 bases between. In DNA, the CDR3 is TGCGCCAGCAGCGATGACAGGACCAGCTCCTACGAGCAGTACTTC. Translated: CASSDDRTSSYEQYF. The full variable domain, completed using reference TRBV5-1 and TRBJ2-7, is KAGVTQTPRYLIKTRGQQVTLSCSPISGHRSVSWYQQTPGQGLQFLFEYFSETQRNKGNFPGRFSGRQFSNSRSEMNVSTLELGDSALYLCASSDDRTSSYEQYFGPGTRLTVT.

The chain combines TRBV11-2 with TRBJ2-5; D possibly corresponds to TRBD2 (7 bases). This CDR3 spans 15 amino acids. With 2 bases removed from V and 2 bases from J, the gap between germline ends came to 12 bases. CDR1 is SGHAT and CDR2 is FQNNGV in the germline V gene. CDR3 bases: TGTGCCAGCAGCTTATGGGGAGGGGGACAAGAGACCCAGTACTTC. It translates to CASSLWGGGQETQYF.

In the case of this clone: The junction does not match germline at one end; this may be a read error. J is TRBJ2-7 and V is TRBV7-7, with TRBD2 identical over 9 bases. The CDR3 length is 20 residues. CDR1 is SSHAT and CDR2 is FNYEAQ in the germline V gene (reference sequence). CDR3 bases: TGTGCTAGCAGCTTAGACGGCTTCGGACTAGCGTTTCCGAGCTCCTACGAGCAGTACTTC. It encodes CASSLDGFGLAFPSSYEQYF.

The rearrangement links TRBV19 to TRBJ2-3, with D possibly matching TRBD2 (5 bases). This CDR3 spans 16 amino acids. Germline V gene lookup returns CDR1 LNHDA and CDR2 SQIVND (reference sequence). The V end was cut by 3 bases, the J end by 11 bases, with 24 bases between. CDR3 amino acids: CASSIDLTTPSARQYF. CDR3 nucleotides: TGTGCCAGTAGTATTGATCTGACTACCCCCTCCGCACGGCAGTATTTT.

This chain uses TRBV2 with TRBJ2-3; no firm D call. The CDR3 is made up of 15 amino acids. Trimming stripped 2 bases from V and 1 base from J, with 10 bases between. Germline values: CDR1 SNHLY, CDR2 FYNNEI. The CDR3 DNA is TGTGCCAGCAGTGAACTAACCCGTGGCACAGATACGCAGTATTTT. Translated, it gives CASSELTRGTDTQYF.

The genes are TRBV18 and TRBJ1-1, with D perhaps TRBD1 (5 bases). The CDR3 has 13 amino acids. The V gene's germline CDR1 is KGHSH and CDR2 LQKENI. The V end was cut by 3 bases, the J end by 4 bases, with 9 bases between. For the CDR3, the DNA is TGTGCCAGCTCACCGGTGGGGGGCACTGAAGCTTTCTTT. Encoded protein: CASSPVGGTEAFF.

The CDR3 sequence: CATSRDDYEQFF. CDR3 coding DNA: TGTGCCACCAGCAGAGATGACTATGAGCAGTTCTTC. The chain couples TRBV15 to TRBJ2-1; no definite D call. This CDR3 is built from 12 residues. Germline CDR1 LNHNV, CDR2 YYDKDF (reference sequence). Between the trimmed V and J ends, which lost 0 bases and 8 bases, there was a span of 5 bases.

The chain recombines TRBV28 with TRBJ2-1, with D unresolved. Germline CDR1 reads MDHEN; CDR2 reads SYDVKM. This CDR3 region has 17 residues. Deletions cut 4 bases from V and 4 bases from J, with 20 bases between. The CDR3 DNA is TGTGCCAGCAGTTCCCCCCCCGGTTCCGAAGCGTACAATGAGCAGTTCTTC. This codes for CASSSPPGSEAYNEQFF.

V is TRBV9 and J is TRBJ2-1; 7 bases line up with TRBD2. V shed 0 bases, J shed 3 bases, and the junction held 0 bases outside the gene matches. Looked up from germline, CDR1 is SGDLS and CDR2 is YYNGEE. This CDR3 spans 14 amino acids. The CDR3 loop is CASSVGTSYNEQFF. The CDR3 nucleotides are TGTGCCAGCAGCGTAGGGACTAGCTACAATGAGCAGTTCTTC. The variable domain in full, with the rest retrieved from reference TRBV9 and TRBJ2-1, is DSGVTQTPKHLITATGQRVTLRCSPRSGDLSVYWYQQSLDQGLQFLIQYYNGEERAKGNILERFSAQQFPDLHSELNLSSLELGDSALYFCASSVGTSYNEQFFGPGTRLTVL.

The chain links TRBV5-1 to TRBJ2-3, with 9 bases aligning to TRBD1. The trim removed 1 base at V and 4 bases at J, leaving 7 bases unmatched. This CDR3 has 16 amino acids. CDR1 and CDR2 (germline): SGHRS, YFSETQ. In DNA form, the CDR3 reads TGCGCCAGCAGCTTGACCGGGACAGGGAAATCAGATACGCAGTATTTT. Protein sequence: CASSLTGTGKSDTQYF.

The V call is TRBV6-5, the J call TRBJ1-1; 8 positions agree with TRBD1. The J segment lost 3 bases and the V segment lost 0 bases, leaving 3 bases of the junction unmatched. CDR1 MNHEY and CDR2 SVGAGI come from the germline V gene. The CDR3 length is 15 residues. CDR3 in amino acids: CASSYSDRADTEAFF. CDR3 DNA sequence: TGTGCCAGCAGTTACTCGGACAGGGCGGACACTGAAGCTTTCTTT.

V gene TRBV9 combines with J gene TRBJ2-1, with 10 nucleotides matching TRBD2. This CDR3 contains 15 residues. The germline CDR1 and CDR2 sequences are SGDLS and YYNGEE. The J segment lost 5 bases and the V segment lost 0 bases, leaving 2 bases of the junction unmatched. The CDR3: CASSVASGGHNEQFF. In DNA form, the CDR3 reads TGTGCCAGCAGCGTAGCTAGCGGGGGTCACAATGAGCAGTTCTTC.

This clone appeared once. V usage is TRBV11-2 and J usage is TRBJ2-1, with 7 bases identical to TRBD2. Trimming took 0 bases from V and 4 from J; bases not matched to a gene: 6. Germline V gene data show CDR1 as SGHAT and CDR2 as FQNNGV. The CDR3 loop spans 16 amino acids. CDR3 amino acids: CASSLDGEGRYNEQFF. Written as DNA, the CDR3 is TGTGCCAGCAGCTTAGATGGGGAGGGGAGATACAATGAGCAGTTCTTC. The whole variable domain, remainder taken from reference TRBV11-2 and TRBJ2-1, is EAGVAQSPRYKIIEKRQSVAFWCNPISGHATLYWYQQILGQGPKLLIQFQNNGVVDDSQLPKDRFSAERLKGVDSTLKIQPAKLEDSAVYLCASSLDGEGRYNEQFFGPGTRLTVL.

This clone has only one observation. The chain couples TRBV18 to TRBJ2-7, with D possibly matching TRBD1 (5 bases). The CDR3 runs 14 residues. Germline CDR1 is KGHSH and CDR2 is LQKENI. The V end lost 6 bases, the J end lost 5 bases, and 17 bases lay between the germline ends. In DNA, the CDR3 is TGTGCCAGCTCGCTAGGGCTCGGCAGGGACGAGCAGTACTTC. Protein sequence: CASSLGLGRDEQYF.

The rearrangement uses TRBV6-2 or TRBV6-3 and TRBJ2-2; the match to TRBD2 covers 11 bases. The CDR3 contains 16 residues. V shed 0 bases and J 4 bases; nucleotides not matched to a gene: 1. Germline-derived CDR1 and CDR2 are MNHEY and SVGEGT. For the CDR3, the DNA is TGTGCCAGCAGTTACTCGCTAGCGGGAGGCACCGGGGAGCTGTTTTTT. Translating it yields CASSYSLAGGTGELFF.

V and J are TRBV6-5 and TRBJ1-3; possible D gene TRBD1, 6 bases. V was clipped by 6 bases and J by 2 bases, with 11 bases between them. The length of the CDR3 is 14 residues. Per the germline V gene, CDR1 is MNHEY and CDR2 is SVGAGI. Written as DNA, the CDR3 is TGTGCCAGCAGGACAGGTAGTGCTGGAAACACCATATATTTT. The encoded protein is CASRTGSAGNTIYF.

The rearrangement links TRBV2 to TRBJ1-6, with TRBD1 as a possible D gene (6 bases). Per germline, CDR1 SNHLY and CDR2 FYNNEI. This CDR3 is 13 amino acids long. Trimming stripped 5 bases from V and 10 bases from J, with 12 bases between. The CDR3 bases are TGTGCCAGCAGTCAAAAAAGGGGGTCACCCCTCCACTTT. Protein sequence: CASSQKRGSPLHF.

The V and J genes are TRBV7-9 and TRBJ2-7, with 7 nucleotides matching TRBD1. V was pared by 7 bases and J by 0 bases, with 6 bases of the junction left unmatched. Germline V lookup: CDR1 SEHNR, CDR2 FQNEAQ (reference sequence). This CDR3 region has 14 residues. This chain's CDR3 is CASTYDRDSYEQYF. DNA for the CDR3: TGTGCCAGCACCTACGACAGGGACTCCTACGAGCAGTACTTC.

The gene calls are TRBV27 and TRBJ1-5, with D possibly being TRBD1 (5 bases). The CDR3 runs 14 residues. The V and J ends lost 3 bases and 7 bases respectively, with 13 bases between them. Germline V CDR1 and CDR2: MNHEY, SMNVEV (reference sequence). CDR3 sequence (DNA): TGTGCCAGCAGTTTTTCGGGGGATTGGCAGCCCCAGCATTTT. It is translated as CASSFSGDWQPQHF.

The chain links TRBV10-3 to TRBJ2-7; 10 bases fit TRBD1. Germline V gene data show CDR1 as ENHRY and CDR2 as SYGVKD. The CDR3 is made up of 16 amino acids. J was trimmed by 6 bases and V by 0 bases; bases with no gene match: 8. CDR3 sequence: CAISESLGQGMSEQYF. The DNA of the CDR3 is TGTGCCATCAGTGAGTCCTTGGGACAGGGGATGTCCGAGCAGTACTTC.

V is TRBV28 and J is TRBJ2-7; D remains ambiguous. CDR1 and CDR2 (germline): MDHEN, SYDVKM. The V gene lost 1 base and the J gene lost 3 bases, with 10 bases spanning the gap. The CDR3 runs 14 residues. This chain's CDR3 is CASSLSNARYEQYF. The CDR3 DNA reads TGTGCCAGCAGTTTATCGAACGCGCGCTACGAGCAGTACTTC. The variable domain in full, completed from reference TRBV28 and TRBJ2-7, reads DVKVTQSSRYLVKRTGEKVFLECVQDMDHENMFWYRQDPGLGLRLIYFSYDVKMKEKGDIPEGYSVSREKKERFSLILESASTNQTSMYLCASSLSNARYEQYFGPGTRLTVT.

The rearrangement joins TRBV4-3 to TRBJ2-2; 7 bases agree with TRBD1. The V gene end was trimmed by 3 bases and the J gene end by 3 bases; junction bases not matched to a gene: 1. Germline values: CDR1 LGHNA, CDR2 YSLEER. The CDR3 contains 14 residues. CDR3 DNA sequence: TGCGCCAGCAGCCAGGGACAGCACACCGGGGAGCTGTTTTTT. It specifies CASSQGQHTGELFF.

The chain couples TRBV27 to TRBJ1-5; TRBD1 matches at 8 bases. The CDR3 has 16 residues. Germline CDR1 is MNHEY and CDR2 is SMNVEV (reference sequence). J gave up 11 bases and V 5 bases, and 17 bases lay outside the gene matches. CDR3 nucleotides: TGTGCCAGCAGTACCACCTCCCGGGTCCACAGGGGGGCCCAGCATTTT. This codes for CASSTTSRVHRGAQHF.

The chain combines TRBV28 with TRBJ1-2; maybe TRBD1 (6 bases). Germline V gene sequence: CDR1 MDHEN, CDR2 SYDVKM. This CDR3 has 14 amino acids. V lost 5 bases and J 8 bases, leaving 18 bases between the germline ends. The CDR3 is CASSGTGTLRGYTF. The CDR3 region has the DNA TGTGCCAGCAGTGGGACCGGGACACTGCGAGGCTACACCTTC.

The chain joins TRBV19 to TRBJ2-5; 14 bases are a match to TRBD2. V was clipped by 4 bases and J by 4 bases; unmatched bases: 2. The CDR3 runs 15 residues. Germline CDR1 LNHDA, CDR2 SQIVND (reference sequence). The CDR3 is CASSTGTSGRETQYF. CDR3 DNA sequence: TGTGCCAGTAGTACGGGGACTAGCGGGAGAGAGACCCAGTACTTC.

The V gene is TRBV30, the J gene TRBJ2-7; D is perhaps TRBD1 (6 bases). The CDR3 covers 12 residues. V lost 8 bases, J lost 2 bases, and 13 bases lay in between. The germline V gene has CDR1 GTSNPN and CDR2 SVGIG (reference sequence). The CDR3 spells CAGGRDPYEQYF. DNA for the CDR3: TGTGCCGGGGGCCGCGATCCCTACGAGCAGTACTTC.

A few counts support this clone. The chain couples TRBV7-2 to TRBJ2-1; the match to TRBD2 covers 11 bases. The CDR3 length is 15 residues. V was pared by 7 bases and J by 6 bases, with 8 bases of the junction left unmatched. CDR1 is SGHTA, CDR2 FQGNSA, per germline. The chain's CDR3 is CASTPLAGVRNEQFF. The CDR3, as DNA: TGTGCCAGCACCCCACTAGCGGGAGTTCGCAATGAGCAGTTCTTC.

The rearrangement uses TRBV27 and TRBJ2-7; TRBD2 agrees at 9 bases. Trimming at V came to 4 bases and at J to 12 bases, leaving 22 bases not matched to a gene. The germline gives CDR1 MNHEY, CDR2 SMNVEV (reference sequence). The CDR3 is 17 residues long. The CDR3 here is CASSSGLANTKLGRVYF. CDR3 sequence (DNA): TGTGCCAGCAGTTCGGGACTAGCAAACACTAAGCTAGGGCGGGTGTACTTC.

The CDR3 nucleotides are TGTGCCAGCAGCCGAACCTCGGGGGCTAACTATGGCTACACCTTC. It encodes CASSRTSGANYGYTF. The J gene is TRBJ1-2, the V gene TRBV6-5, with a weak D call TRBD1 (5 bases). Germline CDR1 and CDR2: MNHEY and SVGAGI. V was clipped by 6 bases and J by 0 bases, with 14 bases between them. The CDR3 consists of 15 residues.

J is TRBJ2-3 and V is TRBV19; D might be TRBD2 (6 bases). Germline loops: CDR1 LNHDA, CDR2 SQIVND (reference sequence). The CDR3 is made up of 15 amino acids. V dropped 6 bases and J dropped 0 bases, with 13 bases sitting between them. The CDR3 DNA is TGTGCCAGTAGAGCCACGAGCGGGAGCACAGATACGCAGTATTTT. Encoded protein: CASRATSGSTDTQYF.

This chain links TRBV29-1 with TRBJ1-3, with 8 bases that match TRBD1. This CDR3 region has 16 residues. Losses at the gene ends were 7 bases for V and 2 bases for J; bases not matched to a gene: 13. Germline CDR1 and CDR2: SQVTM and ANQGSEA. Here the CDR3 reads CSASTQGALTGNTIYF. The CDR3, as DNA: TGCAGCGCCTCGACCCAGGGGGCACTGACTGGAAACACCATATATTTT.

The rearrangement links TRBV2 to TRBJ2-5; 10 bases match TRBD2. V shed 6 bases and J 0 bases; nucleotides not matched to a gene: 16. CDR1 and CDR2 from the germline V gene are SNHLY and FYNNEI. The CDR3 has 19 residues. The CDR3 protein is CASRVLAGLSFWDQETQYF. The DNA for the CDR3 is TGTGCCAGCAGGGTACTAGCGGGACTTTCGTTTTGGGACCAAGAGACCCAGTACTTC.